This record covers a single T cell receptor beta chain. Its specificity is not known. This specimen comes from a study of blood T cells in healthy people across ages. Primers used in a second PCR of roughly 7 to 11 cycles were a sample-barcoded 5' primer and a J-beta primer mix. TCRdb used MiXCR to reprocess the 5' RACE reads, holding one entry per CDR3 protein. In the table there are approximately 850,000 distinct CDR3 sequences, roughly 44% of which are singletons. This CDR3 spans 16 amino acids. V lost 5 bases to trimming and J lost 0 bases; unmatched junction nucleotides: 6. The germline gives CDR1 SGHVS, CDR2 FQNEAQ. Study outcomes and limitations: More naive CD4+ cells and higher diversity were found in long-lived than in aged donors. Naive and antigen-experienced cells could not be conclusively compared, given unsorted PBMCs.

V is TRBV7-8 and J is TRBJ1-1; 10 nucleotides match TRBD1. The sequence was collected from a man in his sixties in good health. The sequenced sample consisted of blood. The CDR3 region is CASSTRDRGMNTEAFF. Here the CDR3 DNA reads TGTGCCAGCAGCACTCGGGACAGGGGTATGAACACTGAAGCTTTCTTT.